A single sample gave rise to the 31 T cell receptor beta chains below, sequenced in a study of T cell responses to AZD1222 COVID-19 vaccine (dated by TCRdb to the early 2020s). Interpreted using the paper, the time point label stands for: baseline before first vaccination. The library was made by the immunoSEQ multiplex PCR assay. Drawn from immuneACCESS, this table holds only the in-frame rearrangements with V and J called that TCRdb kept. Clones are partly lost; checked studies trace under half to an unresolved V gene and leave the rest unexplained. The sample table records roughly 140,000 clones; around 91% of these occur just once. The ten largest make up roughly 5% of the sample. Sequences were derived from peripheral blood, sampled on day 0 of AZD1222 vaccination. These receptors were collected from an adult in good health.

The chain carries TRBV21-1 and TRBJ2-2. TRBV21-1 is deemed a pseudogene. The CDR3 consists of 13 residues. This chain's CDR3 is CASPLGWLGELFF. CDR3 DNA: TGTGCCAGCCCCTTAGGGTGGCTGGGGGAGCTGTTTTTT.

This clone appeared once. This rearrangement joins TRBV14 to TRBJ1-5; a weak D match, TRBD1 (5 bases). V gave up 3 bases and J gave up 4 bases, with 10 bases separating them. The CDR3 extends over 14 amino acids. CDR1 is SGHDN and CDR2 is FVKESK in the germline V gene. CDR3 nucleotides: TGTGCCAGCAGCCAGGGGGGGTGGAATCAGCCCCAGCATTTT. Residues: CASSQGGWNQPQHF.

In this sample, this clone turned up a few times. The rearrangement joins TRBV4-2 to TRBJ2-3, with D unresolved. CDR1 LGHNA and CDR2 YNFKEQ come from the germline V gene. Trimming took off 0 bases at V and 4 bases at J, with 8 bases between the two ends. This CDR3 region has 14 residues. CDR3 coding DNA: TGTGCCAGCAGCCAAGATAGACGAGCAGATACGCAGTATTTT. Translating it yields CASSQDRRADTQYF.

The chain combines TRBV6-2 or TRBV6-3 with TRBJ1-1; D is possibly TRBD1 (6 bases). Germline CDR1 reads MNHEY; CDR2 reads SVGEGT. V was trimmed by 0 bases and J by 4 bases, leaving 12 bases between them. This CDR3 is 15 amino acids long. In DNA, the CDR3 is TGTGCCAGCAGTTACTCGAGGGGGAAGGGCACTGAAGCTTTCTTT. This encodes CASSYSRGKGTEAFF.

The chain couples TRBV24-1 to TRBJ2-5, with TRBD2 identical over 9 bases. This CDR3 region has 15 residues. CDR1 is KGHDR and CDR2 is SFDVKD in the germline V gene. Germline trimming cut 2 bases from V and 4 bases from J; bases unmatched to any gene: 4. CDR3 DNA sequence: TGTGCCACCAGTGATTCCCGGACTAGCGCAGAGACCCAGTACTTC. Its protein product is CATSDSRTSAETQYF.

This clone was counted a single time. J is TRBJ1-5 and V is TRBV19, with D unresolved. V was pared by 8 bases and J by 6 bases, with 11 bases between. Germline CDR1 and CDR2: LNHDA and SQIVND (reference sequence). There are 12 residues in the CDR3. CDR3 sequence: CASSDNRQPQHF. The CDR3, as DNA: TGTGCCAGTTCTGATAATCGTCAGCCCCAGCATTTT.

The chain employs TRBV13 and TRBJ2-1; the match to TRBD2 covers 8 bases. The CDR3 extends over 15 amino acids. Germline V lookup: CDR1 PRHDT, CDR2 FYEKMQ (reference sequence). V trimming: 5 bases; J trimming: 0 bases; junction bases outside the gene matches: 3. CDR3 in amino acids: CASSPSGSSYNEQFF. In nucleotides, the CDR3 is TGTGCCAGCAGCCCCAGCGGGAGCTCCTACAATGAGCAGTTCTTC.

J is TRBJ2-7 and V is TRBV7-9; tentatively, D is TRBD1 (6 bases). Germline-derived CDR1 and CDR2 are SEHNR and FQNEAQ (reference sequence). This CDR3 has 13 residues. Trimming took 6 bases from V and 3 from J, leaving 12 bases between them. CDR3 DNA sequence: TGTGCCAGCAGGCCCCGGGACAACTACGAGCAGTACTTC. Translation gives CASRPRDNYEQYF.

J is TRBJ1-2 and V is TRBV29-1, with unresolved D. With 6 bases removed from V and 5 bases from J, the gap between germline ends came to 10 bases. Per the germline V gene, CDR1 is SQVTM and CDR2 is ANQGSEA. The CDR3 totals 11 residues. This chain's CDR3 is CSVKEPYGYTF. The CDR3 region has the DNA TGCAGCGTAAAGGAACCGTATGGCTACACCTTC. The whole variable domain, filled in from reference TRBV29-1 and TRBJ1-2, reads SAVISQKPSRDICQRGTSLTIQCQVDSQVTMMFWYRQQPGQSLTLIATANQGSEATYESGFVIDKFPISRPNLTFSTLTVSNMSPEDSSIYLCSVKEPYGYTFGSGTRLTVV.

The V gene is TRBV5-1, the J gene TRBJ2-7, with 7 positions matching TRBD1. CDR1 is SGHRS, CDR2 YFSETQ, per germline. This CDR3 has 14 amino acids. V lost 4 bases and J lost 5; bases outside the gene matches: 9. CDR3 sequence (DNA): TGCGCCAGCAGCCCGGAAGGGACAGAGAACGAGCAGTACTTC. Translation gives CASSPEGTENEQYF.

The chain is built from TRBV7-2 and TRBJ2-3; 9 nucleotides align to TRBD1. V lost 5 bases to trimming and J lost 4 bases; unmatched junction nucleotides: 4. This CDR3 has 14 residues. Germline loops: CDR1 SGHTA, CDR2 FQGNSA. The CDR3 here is CASSRDRESDTQYF. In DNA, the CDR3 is TGTGCCAGCAGCCGGGACAGGGAATCAGATACGCAGTATTTT.

CDR3 DNA sequence: TGTGCCTGGAGTTTTGGGGCCTTTGGGACTAGCGCCCAAGAGACCCAGTACTTC. Amino acids: CAWSFGAFGTSAQETQYF. This chain connects TRBV30 to TRBJ2-5; 10 bases are a match to TRBD2. After removal of 2 bases from V and 1 base from J, the junction contained 13 bases not matched to a gene. The CDR3 has 18 residues. Germline assignment: CDR1 GTSNPN and CDR2 SVGIG (reference sequence).

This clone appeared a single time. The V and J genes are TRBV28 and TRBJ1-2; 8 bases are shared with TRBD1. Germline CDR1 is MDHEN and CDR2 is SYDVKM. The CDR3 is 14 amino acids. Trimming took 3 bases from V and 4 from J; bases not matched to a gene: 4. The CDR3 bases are TGTGCCAGCAGTTTCTACAGGGGGACCTATGGCTACACCTTC. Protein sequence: CASSFYRGTYGYTF.

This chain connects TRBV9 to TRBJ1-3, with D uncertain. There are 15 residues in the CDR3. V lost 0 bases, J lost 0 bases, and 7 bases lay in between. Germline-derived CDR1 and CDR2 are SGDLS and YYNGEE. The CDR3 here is CASSVGPNSGNTIYF. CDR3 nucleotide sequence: TGTGCCAGCAGCGTAGGGCCAAACTCTGGAAACACCATATATTTT. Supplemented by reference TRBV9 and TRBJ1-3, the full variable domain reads DSGVTQTPKHLITATGQRVTLRCSPRSGDLSVYWYQQSLDQGLQFLIQYYNGEERAKGNILERFSAQQFPDLHSELNLSSLELGDSALYFCASSVGPNSGNTIYFGEGSWLTVV.

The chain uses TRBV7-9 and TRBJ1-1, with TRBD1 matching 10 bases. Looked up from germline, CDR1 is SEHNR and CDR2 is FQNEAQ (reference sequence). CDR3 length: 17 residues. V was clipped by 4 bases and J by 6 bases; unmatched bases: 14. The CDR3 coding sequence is TGTGCCAGCAGCTCCGGGACAGGGGTACCCATGATGTCTGAAGCTTTCTTT. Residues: CASSSGTGVPMMSEAFF.

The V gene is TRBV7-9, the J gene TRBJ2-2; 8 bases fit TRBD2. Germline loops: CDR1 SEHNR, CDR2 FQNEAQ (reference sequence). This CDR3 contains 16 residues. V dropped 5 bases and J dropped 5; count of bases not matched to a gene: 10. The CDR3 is CASSTSGQVRTGELFF. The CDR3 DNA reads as TGTGCCAGCAGCACTAGCGGCCAGGTTCGGACCGGGGAGCTGTTTTTT.

CDR3 sequence (DNA): TGTGCCAGCTTCCTCGGTGGGGGGCGGAGGGCGAACTATGGCTACACCTTC. Its translation is CASFLGGGRRANYGYTF. The chain is built from TRBV28 and TRBJ1-2; weak D call: TRBD1 (6 bases). There are 17 residues in the CDR3. V lost 8 bases to trimming and J lost 2 bases, with 24 bases between them. Germline V gene sequence: CDR1 MDHEN, CDR2 SYDVKM.

The CDR3 nucleotides are TGTGCCAGCAGTTCCGGACAGGGGTGGCACGAGCAGTACTTC. Protein sequence: CASSSGQGWHEQYF. V is TRBV27 and J is TRBJ2-7; 9 bases match TRBD1. Germline values: CDR1 MNHEY, CDR2 SMNVEV (reference sequence). The trim removed 4 bases at V and 5 bases at J, leaving 6 bases unmatched. The CDR3 covers 14 residues.

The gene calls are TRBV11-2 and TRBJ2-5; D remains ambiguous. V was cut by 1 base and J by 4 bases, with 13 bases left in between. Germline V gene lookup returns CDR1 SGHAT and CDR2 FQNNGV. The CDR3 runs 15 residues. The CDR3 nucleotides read TGTGCCAGCAGCTTAGCCGGCCCCCTACCAGAGACCCAGTACTTC. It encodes CASSLAGPLPETQYF.

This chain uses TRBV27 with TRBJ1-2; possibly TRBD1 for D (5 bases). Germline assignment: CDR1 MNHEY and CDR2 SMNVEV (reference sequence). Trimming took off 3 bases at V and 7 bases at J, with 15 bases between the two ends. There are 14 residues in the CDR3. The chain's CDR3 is CASSLGRQSPGYTF. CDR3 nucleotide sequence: TGTGCCAGCAGTTTGGGACGACAGTCCCCTGGCTACACCTTC.

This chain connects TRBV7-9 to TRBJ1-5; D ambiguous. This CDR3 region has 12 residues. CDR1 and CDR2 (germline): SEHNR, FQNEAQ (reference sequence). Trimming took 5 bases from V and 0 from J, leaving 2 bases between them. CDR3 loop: CASSDSNQPQHF. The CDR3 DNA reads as TGTGCCAGCAGCGATAGCAATCAGCCCCAGCATTTT.

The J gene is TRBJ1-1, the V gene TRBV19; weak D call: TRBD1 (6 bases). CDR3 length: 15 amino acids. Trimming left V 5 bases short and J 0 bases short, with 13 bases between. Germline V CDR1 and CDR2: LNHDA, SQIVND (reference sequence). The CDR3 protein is CASSGTPLMNTEAFF. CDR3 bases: TGTGCCAGTAGTGGGACACCTCTAATGAACACTGAAGCTTTCTTT.

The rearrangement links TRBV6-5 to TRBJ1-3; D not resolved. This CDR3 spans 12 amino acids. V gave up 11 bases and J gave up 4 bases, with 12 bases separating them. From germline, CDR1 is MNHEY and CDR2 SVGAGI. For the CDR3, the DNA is TGTGCCGTCAGCGCGGGGGGAAACACCATATATTTT. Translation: CAVSAGGNTIYF.

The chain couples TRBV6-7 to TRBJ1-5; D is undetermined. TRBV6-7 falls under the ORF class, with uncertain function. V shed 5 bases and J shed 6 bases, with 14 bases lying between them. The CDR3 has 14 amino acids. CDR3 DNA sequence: TGTGCCAGCAGTCATCAGGTTTGGTTTCAGCCCCAGCATTTT. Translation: CASSHQVWFQPQHF.

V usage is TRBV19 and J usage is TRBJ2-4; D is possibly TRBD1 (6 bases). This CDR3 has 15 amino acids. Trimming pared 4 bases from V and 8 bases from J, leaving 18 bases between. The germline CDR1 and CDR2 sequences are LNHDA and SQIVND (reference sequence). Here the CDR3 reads CASSRSGALIDIQYF. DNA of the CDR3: TGTGCCAGTAGTAGGTCAGGGGCATTGATCGACATTCAGTACTTC.

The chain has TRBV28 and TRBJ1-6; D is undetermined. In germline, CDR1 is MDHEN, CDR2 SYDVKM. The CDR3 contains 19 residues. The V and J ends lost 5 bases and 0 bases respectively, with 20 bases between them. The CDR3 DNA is TGTGCCAGCAGTCCTCTCTGGCCCGGAGGGAGCTCCTATAATTCACCCCTCCACTTT. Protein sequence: CASSPLWPGGSSYNSPLHF.

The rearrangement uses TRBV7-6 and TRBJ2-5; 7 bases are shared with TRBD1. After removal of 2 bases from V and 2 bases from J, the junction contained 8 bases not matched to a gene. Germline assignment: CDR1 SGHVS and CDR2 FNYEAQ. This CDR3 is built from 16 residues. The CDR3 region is CASSLRGGGWQETQYF. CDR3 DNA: TGTGCCAGCAGCTTACGAGGGGGCGGTTGGCAAGAGACCCAGTACTTC. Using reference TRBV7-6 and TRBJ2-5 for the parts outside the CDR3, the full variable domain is GAGVSQSPRYKVTKRGQDVALRCDPISGHVSLYWYRQALGQGPEFLTYFNYEAQQDKSGLPNDRFSAERPEGSISTLTIQRTEQRDSAMYRCASSLRGGGWQETQYFGPGTRLLVL.

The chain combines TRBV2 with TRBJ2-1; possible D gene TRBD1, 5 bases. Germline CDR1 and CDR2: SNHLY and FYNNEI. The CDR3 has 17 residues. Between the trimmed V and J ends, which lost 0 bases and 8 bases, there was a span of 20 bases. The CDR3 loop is CASSEARGLDSYDEQFF. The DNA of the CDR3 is TGTGCCAGCAGTGAAGCTCGCGGCCTCGACAGTTACGATGAGCAGTTCTTC.

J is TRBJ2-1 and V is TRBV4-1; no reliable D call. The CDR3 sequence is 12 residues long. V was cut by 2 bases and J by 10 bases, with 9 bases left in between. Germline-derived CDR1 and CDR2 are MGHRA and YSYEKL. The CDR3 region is CASSQTPPEQFF. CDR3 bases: TGCGCCAGCAGCCAAACTCCGCCAGAGCAGTTCTTC.

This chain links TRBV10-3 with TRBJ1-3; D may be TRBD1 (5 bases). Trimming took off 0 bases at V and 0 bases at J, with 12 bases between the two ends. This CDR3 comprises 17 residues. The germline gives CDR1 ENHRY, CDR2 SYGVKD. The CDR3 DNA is TGTGCCATCAGTGAGTCGTCGTCAGGGTACTCTGGAAACACCATATATTTT. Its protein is CAISESSSGYSGNTIYF.

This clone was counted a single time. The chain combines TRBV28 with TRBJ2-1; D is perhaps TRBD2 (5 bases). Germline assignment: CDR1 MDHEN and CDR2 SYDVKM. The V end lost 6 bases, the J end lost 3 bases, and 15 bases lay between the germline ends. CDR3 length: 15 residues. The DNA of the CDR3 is TGTGCCAGCAGCCCAGTCGGAGGATACTACAATGAGCAGTTCTTC. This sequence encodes CASSPVGGYYNEQFF.